The next 24 T cell receptor beta chains were all read from a single sample in a study of CDR3 diversity in severe acne. TCRdb re-called the PCR reads through MiXCR, storing one row per CDR3 protein. Among over 100,000 distinct CDR3 sequences, approximately 47% were seen once, and the ten largest hold 9.5% to 15%. Sequencing was performed on blood. Every receptor here comes from a male donor with acne.

The chain is built from TRBV7-9 and TRBJ2-3; D is tentatively TRBD1 or TRBD2 (6 bases each). CDR1 is SEHNR, CDR2 FQNEAQ, per germline (reference sequence). V was trimmed by 5 bases and J by 2 bases, leaving 14 bases between them. The CDR3 loop spans 15 amino acids. CDR3 DNA: TGTGCCAGCAGCCCCGGAGGGGGTGACACAGATACGCAGTATTTT. This translates into CASSPGGGDTDTQYF.

The table lists this clonotype with many counts. The chain has TRBV24-1 and TRBJ1-1; 12 bases fit TRBD1. Germline CDR1 and CDR2: KGHDR and SFDVKD. With 4 bases clipped from V and 1 base from J, the junction kept 3 bases outside the gene matches. The CDR3 totals 16 residues. The CDR3 coding sequence is TGTGCCACCAGTGAAGGGACAGGGGGCACGAACACTGAAGCTTTCTTT. Translating it yields CATSEGTGGTNTEAFF.

This clonotype was detected many times. Written as DNA, the CDR3 is TGTGCCATTAGGGAACAGGGCTCGTTCACAGCTTTCTTT. Residues: CAIREQGSFTAFF. This chain uses TRBV10-3 with TRBJ1-1, with a tentative D call TRBD1 (6 bases). Trimming removed 9 bases from V and 10 bases from J, with 21 bases in between. Germline assignment: CDR1 ENHRY and CDR2 SYGVKD. The CDR3 runs to 13 residues.

This rearrangement joins TRBV20-1 to TRBJ2-7, with 10 positions matching TRBD2. Trimming removed 3 bases from V and 6 bases from J; junction bases left unmatched: 8. The length of the CDR3 is 14 residues. Per the germline V gene, CDR1 is DFQATT and CDR2 is SNEGSKA (reference sequence). For the CDR3, the DNA is TGCAGTGCTAGCTTAGCGGGAGGAGTATCCGAGCAGTACTTC. It is translated as CSASLAGGVSEQYF.

The chain is built from TRBV10-1 and TRBJ2-7; D assignment may be TRBD1 or TRBD2 (6 bases each). Trimming removed 7 bases at V and 1 base at J, with 17 bases between. Germline V gene lookup returns CDR1 WNHNN and CDR2 SYGVQD (reference sequence). This CDR3 region has 15 residues. The CDR3 sequence: CASIPGEGRSYEQYF. CDR3 coding DNA: TGCGCCAGCATTCCAGGGGAAGGGAGGTCCTACGAGCAGTACTTC.

This clonotype was observed at least ten times. The chain carries TRBV15 and TRBJ2-3; 8 bases are a match to TRBD1. The V and J ends lost 1 base and 6 bases, in that order; junction bases with no gene match: 6. The CDR3 totals 15 residues. Germline loops: CDR1 LNHNV, CDR2 YYDKDF (reference sequence). The CDR3 DNA follows: TGTGCCACCAGCAGAGCCTTGCAGGGGGCGGATACGCAGTATTTT. Encoded protein: CATSRALQGADTQYF.

This clonotype was observed a single time. V gene TRBV29-1 combines with J gene TRBJ2-3, with 10 bases identical to TRBD2. V lost 6 bases, J lost 2 bases, and 8 bases stayed unmatched. CDR3 length equals 15 residues. From germline, CDR1 is SQVTM and CDR2 ANQGSEA. CDR3 loop: CSVSGTSDFTDTQYF. The CDR3 bases are TGCAGCGTCTCCGGGACTAGCGACTTCACAGATACGCAGTATTTT.

This clonotype showed up just once. The chain links TRBV7-8 to TRBJ1-1; possible D gene TRBD1, 5 bases. Trimming took off 5 bases at V and 1 base at J, with 11 bases between the two ends. Germline values: CDR1 SGHVS, CDR2 FQNEAQ. This CDR3 has 14 residues. CDR3 nucleotides: TGTGCCAGCAGCCATGCGGACACGAACACTGAAGCTTTCTTT. Encoded protein: CASSHADTNTEAFF.

V gene TRBV15 combines with J gene TRBJ2-7, with D maybe TRBD1 (6 bases). The germline CDR1 and CDR2 sequences are LNHNV and YYDKDF (reference sequence). V lost 0 bases and J 3 bases, leaving 9 bases between the germline ends. CDR3 length equals 14 residues. CDR3 amino acids: CATSRDGTSYEQYF. The CDR3 DNA follows: TGTGCCACCAGCAGAGACGGGACAAGCTACGAGCAGTACTTC.

This clonotype was seen many times. The rearrangement uses TRBV20-1 and TRBJ2-1; D not resolved. V gave up 3 bases and J gave up 5 bases, with 5 bases separating them. CDR1 is DFQATT and CDR2 is SNEGSKA in the germline V gene (reference sequence). The CDR3 length is 11 residues. CDR3 in DNA: TGCAGTGCTAGTTTGGACAATGAGCAGTTCTTC. Translated, it gives CSASLDNEQFF.

The V gene is TRBV7-3, the J gene TRBJ2-7; unclear D gene. Germline V gene lookup returns CDR1 SGHTA and CDR2 FQGTGA. V was cut by 0 bases and J by 3 bases, with 12 bases left in between. The CDR3 is 15 residues long. The CDR3 protein is CASSLTRAASYEQYF. In nucleotides, the CDR3 is TGTGCCAGCAGCTTAACCCGGGCCGCAAGCTACGAGCAGTACTTC.

The rearrangement joins TRBV9 to TRBJ2-5; TRBD2 agrees at 10 bases. Germline V CDR1 and CDR2: SGDLS, YYNGEE. This CDR3 spans 17 amino acids. The ends lost 6 bases at V and 5 bases at J; junction bases unmatched: 16. CDR3 loop: CASTLHVQREGLETQYF. CDR3 nucleotides: TGTGCCAGCACCCTCCACGTTCAGCGGGAGGGCCTGGAGACCCAGTACTTC.

The chain links TRBV19 to TRBJ2-6; D tentatively reads TRBD1 or TRBD2 (5 bases each). Trimming left V 4 bases short and J 0 bases short, with 13 bases between. This CDR3 is built from 17 residues. Germline V lookup: CDR1 LNHDA, CDR2 SQIVND (reference sequence). The CDR3 DNA reads as TGTGCCAGTAGTACCCTCGGGGCCCTCTCTGGGGCCAACGTCCTGACTTTC. It codes for CASSTLGALSGANVLTF.

With regard to this clonotype: One junction end does not reproduce the germline sequence, and a read error may be involved. CDR3 sequence reads: CASSPWTGGAYAQYF. The CDR3 coding sequence is TGTGCCAGCAGCCCTTGGACAGGGGGGGCCTACGCGCAGTACTTC. The V gene is TRBV7-9, the J gene TRBJ2-7; 10 positions match TRBD1. CDR1 SEHNR and CDR2 FQNEAQ come from the germline V gene (reference sequence). CDR3 size: 15 residues. The whole variable domain, remainder taken from reference TRBV7-9 and TRBJ2-7, is DTGVSQNPRHKITKRGQNVTFRCDPISEHNRLYWYRQTLGQGPEFLTYFQNEAQLEKSRLLSDRFSAERPKGSFSTLEIQRTEQGDSAMYLCASSPWTGGAYAQYFGPGTRLTVT.

This clonotype was observed many times. The V and J genes are TRBV15 and TRBJ1-2; no firm D call. This CDR3 is 13 amino acids long. CDR1 is LNHNV, CDR2 YYDKDF, per germline (reference sequence). Trimming pared 1 base from V and 12 bases from J, leaving 15 bases between. Here the CDR3 reads CATSRGDTSFNTF. DNA for the CDR3: TGTGCCACCAGCAGAGGAGACACTTCGTTCAACACCTTC.

As concerns this clonotype: The junction and the germline gene differ at one end; a read error may be behind it. This sequence joins TRBV24-1 and TRBJ2-5, with 8 bases matching TRBD1. This CDR3 has 16 amino acids. Germline loops: CDR1 KGHDR, CDR2 SFDVKD. CDR3 coding DNA: TGTGCCACCAGTGATCACACAGGGGGTCACCAAGGGACCCAGTACTTC. Protein product: CATSDHTGGHQGTQYF.

This clonotype was detected many times. The V call is TRBV12-3 or TRBV12-4, the J call TRBJ2-2; 7 nucleotides align to TRBD2. Losses at the gene ends were 4 bases for V and 7 bases for J; bases not matched to a gene: 6. The CDR3 is 14 amino acids. The CDR3 spells CASSWTGRGGELFF. The CDR3 DNA reads TGTGCCAGCAGTTGGACTGGGAGGGGCGGGGAGCTGTTTTTT.

Notes on this clonotype: A single base separates this from a much larger clone, so it may be a read error. The gene calls are TRBV29-1 and TRBJ2-5, with TRBD2 matching 8 bases. Germline V gene lookup returns CDR1 SQVTM and CDR2 ANQGSEA. The CDR3 loop spans 16 amino acids. The CDR3 sequence: CSIEGRAGDPLETQYF. CDR3 coding DNA: TGCAGCATTGAAGGGAGAGCGGGAGACCCTCTAGAGACCCAGTACTTC.

About this clonotype itself: The junction does not match germline at one end; this may be a read error. This sequence joins TRBV20-1 and TRBJ2-5, with 14 bases matching TRBD2. The length of the CDR3 is 18 residues. Germline V gene sequence: CDR1 DFQATT, CDR2 SNEGSKA (reference sequence). Here the CDR3 reads CSASLRTSGRFDQGTQYF. The CDR3 DNA reads as TGCAGTGCTAGTCTGAGGACTAGCGGGAGGTTCGACCAAGGGACCCAGTACTTC.

This clonotype has a handful of counts. The chain joins TRBV6-6 to TRBJ1-3, with 9 positions matching TRBD1. V was clipped by 4 bases and J by 2 bases; unmatched bases: 6. Germline CDR1 MNHNY, CDR2 SVGAGI (reference sequence). This CDR3 spans 16 amino acids. The CDR3 DNA reads TGTGCCAGCAGTTCATCTGGGACAGGGACTGGAAACACCATATATTTT. Translating gives CASSSSGTGTGNTIYF.

DNA for the CDR3: TGTGCCAGCAGTTCCCGGTTGGGGATCCGCACAGATACGCAGTATTTT. This codes for CASSSRLGIRTDTQYF. This chain joins TRBV12-3 or TRBV12-4 and TRBJ2-3; D remains ambiguous. CDR3 length: 16 residues. With 4 bases removed from V and 1 base from J, the gap between germline ends came to 15 bases.

The chain joins TRBV9 to TRBJ2-7; 7 bases are shared with TRBD2. Germline V gene lookup returns CDR1 SGDLS and CDR2 YYNGEE. The trim removed 4 bases at V and 9 bases at J, leaving 16 bases unmatched. The CDR3 loop spans 15 amino acids. As DNA, the CDR3 is TGTGCCAGCAGCTCAGAGGGAGGGGAGCCCCATCGGCAGTACTTC. The encoded protein is CASSSEGGEPHRQYF.

With respect to this clonotype: Given a much more abundant clone one base away, this may be a read error. The genes are TRBV10-1 and TRBJ2-2; the match to TRBD2 covers 11 bases. CDR3 length: 15 amino acids. CDR1 is WNHNN and CDR2 is SYGVQD in the germline V gene (reference sequence). The chain's CDR3 is CVSSSGRAGIGELFF. The CDR3 nucleotides are TGCGTCAGCAGTAGCGGGAGGGCCGGTATCGGGGAGCTGTTTTTT.

With regard to this clonotype: It may be a read error: a sequence one base away is much more abundant. CDR3 DNA sequence: TGTGCCGGCAGTGGAACTTCAGAGGTCTCTGGAAACACCATATATTTT. Its translation is CAGSGTSEVSGNTIYF. The V gene is TRBV2, the J gene TRBJ1-3; D unresolved. The CDR3 extends over 16 amino acids. Germline assignment: CDR1 SNHLY and CDR2 FYNNEI.